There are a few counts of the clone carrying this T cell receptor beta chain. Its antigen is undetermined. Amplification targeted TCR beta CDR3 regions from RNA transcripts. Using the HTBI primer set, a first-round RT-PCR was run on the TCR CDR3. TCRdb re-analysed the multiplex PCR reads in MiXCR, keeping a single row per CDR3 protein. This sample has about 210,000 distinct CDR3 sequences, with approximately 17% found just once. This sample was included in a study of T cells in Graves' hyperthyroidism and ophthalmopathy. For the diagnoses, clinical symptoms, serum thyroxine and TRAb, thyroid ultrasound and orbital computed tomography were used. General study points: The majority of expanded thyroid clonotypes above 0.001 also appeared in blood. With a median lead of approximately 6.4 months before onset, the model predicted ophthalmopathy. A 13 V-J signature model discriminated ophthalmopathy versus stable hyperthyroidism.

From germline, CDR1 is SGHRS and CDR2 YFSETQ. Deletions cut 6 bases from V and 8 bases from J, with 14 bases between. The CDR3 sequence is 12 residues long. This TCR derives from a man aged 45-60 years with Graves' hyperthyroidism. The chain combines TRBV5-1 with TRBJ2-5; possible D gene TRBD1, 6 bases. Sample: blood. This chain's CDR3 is CASTREGGTQYF. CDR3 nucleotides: TGCGCCAGCACACGCGAAGGGGGAACCCAGTACTTC.